Below are 30 T cell receptor beta chains sequenced from a single sample in a study of T cells in Graves' hyperthyroidism and ophthalmopathy. What was amplified from RNA transcripts were TCR beta CDR3 regions. HTBI primers drove first-round RT-PCR of the TCR CDR3. TCRdb used MiXCR to reprocess the multiplex PCR reads, holding one entry per CDR3 protein. This table holds 400,000 to 550,000 distinct CDR3 sequences, roughly 24% found once. Sequencing was performed on blood. The receptors were gathered from a woman aged 25 to 39 with Graves' ophthalmopathy.

This clonotype was seen at least ten times. This rearrangement joins TRBV12-5 to TRBJ2-7, with D maybe TRBD1 (6 bases). Trimming left V 7 bases short and J 2 bases short, with 21 bases between. The germline CDR1 and CDR2 sequences are LGHNT and FRNRAP. The CDR3 consists of 16 residues. The chain's CDR3 is CASASGPTGNTYEQYF. The DNA of the CDR3 is TGTGCTAGTGCCTCCGGACCGACAGGCAATACCTACGAGCAGTACTTC.

The chain joins TRBV28 to TRBJ2-7; 8 bases match TRBD1. Germline CDR1 reads MDHEN; CDR2 reads SYDVKM. The CDR3 is 16 residues long. The V segment lost 5 bases and the J segment 2 bases; nucleotides outside the gene matches: 11. CDR3 in DNA: TGTGCCAGCAGTCTAACTCGGACAGGGAAGACCTACGAGCAGTACTTC. Translated: CASSLTRTGKTYEQYF.

The genes are TRBV6-5 and TRBJ1-2; tentatively, D is TRBD1 (6 bases). CDR3 size: 16 residues. The germline V gene has CDR1 MNHEY and CDR2 SVGAGI. V lost 7 bases to trimming and J lost 7 bases, with 25 bases between them. The CDR3 DNA reads as TGTGCCAGCATTTCCCGGGACAATCGTCCTGGAGGTGGCTACACCTTC. It translates to CASISRDNRPGGGYTF.

The chain couples TRBV4-1 to TRBJ2-5, with D possibly called TRBD1 or TRBD2 (5 bases each). The germline V gene has CDR1 MGHRA and CDR2 YSYEKL. This CDR3 is built from 14 residues. V shed 0 bases and J shed 5 bases, with 10 bases lying between them. CDR3 coding DNA: TGCGCCAGCAGCCAAGATAGGGACCCGGAGACCCAGTACTTC. Translating gives CASSQDRDPETQYF.

Of note for this clonotype: A much larger clone differs from this one at a single base, so this may be a read error. V is TRBV30 and J is TRBJ2-4; no clear D. This CDR3 has 12 residues. Germline CDR1 is GTSNPN and CDR2 is SVGIG (reference sequence). The CDR3 region has the DNA TGTGCCTCGAGTCGGACGATAAACATTCAGTACTTC. It encodes CASSRTINIQYF.

V usage is TRBV28 and J usage is TRBJ1-2; D unclear. This CDR3 contains 12 residues. V was pared by 3 bases and J by 7 bases, with 9 bases between. Per the germline V gene, CDR1 is MDHEN and CDR2 is SYDVKM. The CDR3 spells CASSFSHSGYTF. The CDR3 DNA follows: TGTGCCAGCAGTTTTTCCCACAGTGGCTACACCTTC.

This clonotype was detected many times. CDR3 in DNA: TGTGCCAGCAGAGATCAGGGGGTTTTCTATGGCTACACCTTC. It yields the protein CASRDQGVFYGYTF. This chain uses TRBV6-1 with TRBJ1-2; 7 nucleotides line up with TRBD1. Germline lookup yields CDR1 MNHNS and CDR2 SASEGT. This CDR3 is built from 14 residues. V lost 6 bases to trimming and J lost 4 bases; unmatched junction nucleotides: 8.

This clonotype has just a few counts. The chain couples TRBV5-1 to TRBJ1-3; D remains ambiguous. The germline CDR1 and CDR2 sequences are SGHRS and YFSETQ. The V end was cut by 0 bases, the J end by 0 bases, with 10 bases between. The CDR3 sequence is 16 residues long. DNA for the CDR3: TGCGCCAGCAGCTTGGTTAGGGCCGACTCTGGAAACACCATATATTTT. Its protein product is CASSLVRADSGNTIYF.

J is TRBJ2-7 and V is TRBV6-2 or TRBV6-3; D perhaps matches TRBD1 (7 bases). Looked up from germline, CDR1 is MNHEY and CDR2 is SVGEGT. V gave up 0 bases and J gave up 4 bases, with 22 bases separating them. The CDR3 has 18 amino acids. The CDR3 region is CASSYSNEGQVAGYEQYF. CDR3 coding DNA: TGTGCCAGCAGTTACTCGAACGAAGGACAGGTTGCGGGATACGAGCAGTACTTC.

This clonotype was counted at least ten times. V gene TRBV12-3 or TRBV12-4 combines with J gene TRBJ2-5; 10 bases align to TRBD1. Trimming took 5 bases from V and 3 from J; bases not matched to a gene: 3. The CDR3 is 14 residues long. The CDR3 region is CASSMTGGEETQYF. Here the CDR3 DNA reads TGTGCCAGCAGTATGACAGGGGGCGAAGAGACCCAGTACTTC.

The table lists this clonotype with many counts. CDR3 residues: CAISEIWGDEGYTF. CDR3 DNA sequence: TGTGCCATCAGTGAGATATGGGGGGATGAGGGCTACACCTTC. The J gene is TRBJ1-2, the V gene TRBV10-3; a weak D match, TRBD1 (5 bases). CDR3 length: 14 amino acids. Germline V lookup: CDR1 ENHRY, CDR2 SYGVKD. Between the trimmed V and J ends, which lost 2 bases and 8 bases, there was a span of 15 bases.

The gene calls are TRBV2 and TRBJ2-7; 7 bases fit TRBD2. Germline CDR1 and CDR2: SNHLY and FYNNEI. This CDR3 has 14 amino acids. The J segment lost 4 bases and the V segment lost 10 bases, leaving 13 bases of the junction unmatched. The CDR3 bases are TGTGCCACCGAGAAGGGAGGGGCAGATTACGAGCAGTACTTC. Protein sequence: CATEKGGADYEQYF. Looking up the rest from reference TRBV2 and TRBJ2-7 gives the full variable domain: EPEVTQTPSHQVTQMGQEVILRCVPISNHLYFYWYRQILGQKVEFLVSFYNNEISEKSEIFDDQFSVERPDGSNFTLKIRSTKLEDSAMYFCATEKGGADYEQYFGPGTRLTVT.

This clonotype was counted at least ten times. The CDR3 is CAVQQQGDTEAFF. The CDR3 bases are TGTGCCGTCCAACAACAGGGGGACACTGAAGCTTTCTTT. J is TRBJ1-1 and V is TRBV10-3; TRBD1 agrees at 8 bases. The CDR3 consists of 13 residues. Germline values: CDR1 ENHRY, CDR2 SYGVKD. V was pared by 11 bases and J by 3 bases, with 8 bases of the junction left unmatched.

In its sample, this clonotype was seen many times. The chain links TRBV2 to TRBJ2-2; TRBD1 might be the D (5 bases). The CDR3 is 15 amino acids. Trimming stripped 3 bases from V and 7 bases from J, with 15 bases between. In germline, CDR1 is SNHLY, CDR2 FYNNEI. DNA of the CDR3: TGTGCCAGCAGTGACCTCCCGGCAGGGCACGGGGAGCTGTTTTTT. Translation: CASSDLPAGHGELFF.

This clonotype showed up many times. The chain is built from TRBV29-1 and TRBJ1-1, with D possibly TRBD1 on 6 matching bases. The V gene lost 2 bases and the J gene lost 5 bases, with 15 bases spanning the gap. The CDR3 is 14 amino acids. Germline V CDR1 and CDR2: SQVTM, ANQGSEA. The DNA of the CDR3 is TGCAGCGTTGAACGGGGGGCCCGGGGAACTGAAGCTTTCTTT. It specifies CSVERGARGTEAFF.

The genes are TRBV20-1 and TRBJ1-5, with D possibly being TRBD1 (6 bases). CDR3 length: 16 amino acids. V lost 3 bases and J 6 bases, leaving 21 bases between the germline ends. Germline assignment: CDR1 DFQATT and CDR2 SNEGSKA (reference sequence). CDR3 DNA sequence: TGCAGTGCTAGCCGTGGACAGCCAAAAGGTAGTCAGCCCCAGCATTTT. Translating gives CSASRGQPKGSQPQHF.

The chain employs TRBV20-1 and TRBJ2-7; D gene unclear. The V and J ends lost 2 bases and 3 bases respectively, with 5 bases between them. Germline V CDR1 and CDR2: DFQATT, SNEGSKA (reference sequence). This CDR3 region has 11 residues. CDR3 DNA sequence: TGCAGTGCTAGACAGTACTACGAGCAGTACTTC. Its translation: CSARQYYEQYF.

At least ten counts were recorded for this clonotype. J is TRBJ1-5 and V is TRBV20-1; no clear D gene. V was shortened by 1 base and J by 6 bases, with 10 bases between the two germline ends. Germline V lookup: CDR1 DFQATT, CDR2 SNEGSKA (reference sequence). The CDR3 extends over 13 amino acids. In DNA form, the CDR3 reads TGCAGTGCTAGAGTTGGGCAAGTTCAGCCCCAGCATTTT. It codes for CSARVGQVQPQHF.

Concerning this clonotype: This may arise from a read error, as a much more abundant clone is one base away. The chain employs TRBV20-1 and TRBJ2-7; D possibly uses TRBD1 or TRBD2 (5 bases each). CDR1 and CDR2 from the germline V gene are DFQATT and SNEGSKA (reference sequence). The V and J ends lost 6 bases and 6 bases respectively, with 18 bases between them. The CDR3 is 13 residues long. This CDR3 is CSAADWDLREQYF. The CDR3 region has the DNA TGCAGTGCAGCCGACTGGGACCTCCGCGAGCAGTACTTC.

The sample holds many counts of this clonotype. CDR3 protein: CASRPDRGEQYF. For the CDR3, the DNA is TGTGCCAGCAGACCTGACAGGGGCGAGCAGTACTTC. The rearrangement links TRBV28 to TRBJ2-7, with 8 bases identical to TRBD1. The CDR3 is 12 residues long. The trim removed 6 bases at V and 6 bases at J, leaving 4 bases unmatched. Germline CDR1 reads MDHEN; CDR2 reads SYDVKM. The variable domain in full, with the rest retrieved from reference TRBV28 and TRBJ2-7, is DVKVTQSSRYLVKRTGEKVFLECVQDMDHENMFWYRQDPGLGLRLIYFSYDVKMKEKGDIPEGYSVSREKKERFSLILESASTNQTSMYLCASRPDRGEQYFGPGTRLTVT.

The chain recombines TRBV6-1 with TRBJ1-5; the D is unclear. The CDR3 extends over 13 amino acids. Germline CDR1 is MNHNS and CDR2 is SASEGT. V lost 10 bases to trimming and J lost 6 bases, with 16 bases between them. CDR3 sequence: CATAGRGFQPQHF. The CDR3 bases are TGTGCCACCGCTGGACGGGGATTTCAGCCCCAGCATTTT.

In its sample, this clonotype was seen many times. This sequence joins TRBV28 and TRBJ1-1, with no clear D. The germline CDR1 and CDR2 sequences are MDHEN and SYDVKM. This CDR3 is built from 16 residues. The V end was cut by 1 base, the J end by 0 bases, with 12 bases between. Here the CDR3 reads CASSLSPRSVNTEAFF. CDR3 sequence (DNA): TGTGCCAGCAGTTTATCTCCCCGAAGCGTGAACACTGAAGCTTTCTTT.

At least ten counts were recorded for this clonotype. The rearrangement joins TRBV6-1 to TRBJ2-7; 7 bases are shared with TRBD2. This CDR3 region has 17 residues. The germline V gene has CDR1 MNHNS and CDR2 SASEGT. The V segment lost 6 bases and the J segment 2 bases; nucleotides outside the gene matches: 16. As DNA, the CDR3 is TGTGCCAGCAGAGCGGGGACGGGGAGCCAACTTACCTACGAGCAGTACTTC. This encodes CASRAGTGSQLTYEQYF.

The chain links TRBV18 to TRBJ1-2; D unresolved. Trimming cost V 1 base and J 3 bases, with 6 bases left between them. The CDR3 covers 13 residues. Germline CDR1 KGHSH, CDR2 LQKENI. The CDR3 sequence: CASSPLQDYGYTF. CDR3 DNA: TGTGCCAGCTCACCACTTCAGGACTATGGCTACACCTTC.

This clonotype was recorded many times. The chain combines TRBV2 with TRBJ1-5; TRBD1 matches at 7 bases. J was trimmed by 7 bases and V by 8 bases; bases with no gene match: 11. From germline, CDR1 is SNHLY and CDR2 FYNNEI. The CDR3 spans 14 residues. The CDR3 protein is CASGKGQKDQPQHF. CDR3 DNA sequence: TGTGCCAGCGGAAAGGGACAGAAGGACCAGCCCCAGCATTTT.

The rearrangement uses TRBV6-1 and TRBJ2-5; TRBD2 matches at 12 bases. Germline V lookup: CDR1 MNHNS, CDR2 SASEGT. The CDR3 is 16 residues long. V shed 2 bases and J 4 bases; nucleotides not matched to a gene: 5. Written as DNA, the CDR3 is TGTGCCAGCAGTGAACCTAGCGGGGGGGCCGCAGAGACCCAGTACTTC. Protein product: CASSEPSGGAAETQYF.

The chain combines TRBV12-3 or TRBV12-4 with TRBJ1-1; maybe TRBD1 (5 bases). The CDR3 is made up of 15 amino acids. Trimming removed 3 bases from V and 3 bases from J, with 14 bases in between. The CDR3 nucleotides are TGTGCCAGCAGTTTTTCGCCCACAGGTTACACTGAAGCTTTCTTT. It is translated as CASSFSPTGYTEAFF.

This clonotype has ten or more counts. The rearrangement joins TRBV11-2 to TRBJ2-7, with D unclear. Trimming left V 5 bases short and J 3 bases short, with 17 bases between. CDR1 is SGHAT and CDR2 is FQNNGV in the germline V gene. The CDR3 spans 15 residues. The CDR3 region is CASSLRPGTDYEQYF. The CDR3, as DNA: TGTGCCAGCAGCCTAAGGCCGGGTACCGACTACGAGCAGTACTTC.

The CDR3 region has the DNA TGTGCCAGCAGTTACGGAGGCAGAGTCAATCAGCCCCAGCATTTT. Translated: CASSYGGRVNQPQHF. The V gene is TRBV6-5, the J gene TRBJ1-5; the D is unclear. This CDR3 has 15 amino acids. V lost 2 bases and J lost 3, with 11 bases in between. CDR1 and CDR2 from the germline V gene are MNHEY and SVGAGI.

This rearrangement joins TRBV20-1 to TRBJ1-2; TRBD1 is a possible D gene (6 bases). V dropped 0 bases and J dropped 6 bases, with 14 bases sitting between them. The CDR3 length is 14 residues. CDR1 and CDR2 from the germline V gene are DFQATT and SNEGSKA (reference sequence). CDR3: CSARDPKTGDGYTF. Here the CDR3 DNA reads TGCAGTGCTAGAGACCCCAAGACAGGTGATGGCTACACCTTC.